Below, 24 T cell receptor beta chains from the same sample are listed, as sequenced in a study of cytomegalovirus exposure and HLA in healthy donors (dated 2017 in TCRdb). Libraries were made using the immunoSEQ multiplex PCR assay. For the multiplex PCR, a mixture combining 60 forward primers for TCR Vbeta segments and 13 reverse primers for TCR Jbeta segments was used. TCRdb's version of the immuneACCESS table is confined to in-frame rearrangements and falls short of the full clone set. An unresolved V gene accounts for under half of the shortfall where checked; the remainder is of unknown origin. In this sample the table shows some 150,000 clones, 60% to 75% of which occur a single time. Clones ranked in the top ten supply over 6.5% of the sample. Specimen: PBMCs. These receptor sequences come from a man aged 25-40 years in good health and CMV-seronegative.

The chain has TRBV7-2 and TRBJ2-7, with a possible D match to TRBD2 (5 bases). This CDR3 is 15 amino acids long. Germline values: CDR1 SGHTA, CDR2 FQGNSA. V lost 2 bases and J lost 0, with 11 bases in between. CDR3 sequence: CASSLLATPSYEQYF. In DNA, the CDR3 is TGTGCCAGCAGCTTACTAGCAACTCCCTCCTACGAGCAGTACTTC.

The rearrangement links TRBV9 to TRBJ2-2, with D possibly matching TRBD2 (6 bases). Looked up from germline, CDR1 is SGDLS and CDR2 is YYNGEE. The CDR3 sequence is 16 residues long. V lost 1 base and J lost 3, with 13 bases in between. The CDR3 spells CASSVRPGSYTGELFF. Here the CDR3 DNA reads TGTGCCAGCAGCGTACGCCCCGGGAGTTACACCGGGGAGCTGTTTTTT.

The chain links TRBV5-6 to TRBJ1-1; a possible D gene is TRBD1 (5 bases). The length of the CDR3 is 13 residues. Germline-derived CDR1 and CDR2 are SGHDT and YYEEEE. V was cut by 2 bases and J by 4 bases, with 9 bases left in between. CDR3 DNA sequence: TGTGCCAGCAGCTTACCGGGGGGCACTGAAGCTTTCTTT. It is translated as CASSLPGGTEAFF.

The chain links TRBV4-1 to TRBJ1-2, with no clear D. Deletions cut 5 bases from V and 5 bases from J, with 12 bases between. Germline V lookup: CDR1 MGHRA, CDR2 YSYEKL. CDR3 length equals 13 residues. The CDR3 is CASSFGREYGYTF. In DNA form, the CDR3 reads TGCGCCAGCAGCTTCGGGCGGGAGTATGGCTACACCTTC.

The V and J genes are TRBV7-3 and TRBJ1-6; D remains ambiguous. The CDR3 has 13 residues. CDR1 is SGHTA and CDR2 is FQGTGA in the germline V gene. V shed 4 bases and J shed 11 bases, with 12 bases lying between them. The CDR3 DNA reads TGTGCCAGCAGCTCCAGTCGGAGTACACCCCTCCACTTT. Amino acids: CASSSSRSTPLHF.

A single count supports this clone. The chain links TRBV7-2 to TRBJ1-6, with 7 nucleotides matching TRBD1. In germline, CDR1 is SGHTA, CDR2 FQGNSA. This CDR3 spans 12 amino acids. V dropped 6 bases and J dropped 15; count of bases not matched to a gene: 8. The CDR3 here is CASSLTGEILHF. CDR3 in DNA: TGTGCCAGCAGTTTAACAGGGGAGATCCTCCACTTT. The full variable domain, completed using reference TRBV7-2 and TRBJ1-6, is GAGVSQSPSNKVTEKGKDVELRCDPISGHTALYWYRQSLGQGLEFLIYFQGNSAPDKSGLPSDRFSAERTGGSVSTLTIQRTQQEDSAVYLCASSLTGEILHFGNGTRLTVT.

This CDR3 is CASSIRESADEQFF. The CDR3 DNA reads TGTGCCAGTAGTATCCGGGAGTCGGCTGATGAGCAGTTCTTC. The rearrangement uses TRBV19 and TRBJ2-1; weak D call: TRBD2 (6 bases). V was clipped by 3 bases and J by 8 bases, with 14 bases between them. The CDR3 spans 14 residues. The germline V gene encodes CDR1 LNHDA and CDR2 SQIVND (reference sequence).

CDR3 in DNA: TGTGCCAGCAGCTTGGCGGGGGGCCGTCAGCCCCAGCATTTT. Translation gives CASSLAGGRQPQHF. The V and J genes are TRBV5-6 and TRBJ1-5; D perhaps matches TRBD1 (6 bases). Germline lookup yields CDR1 SGHDT and CDR2 YYEEEE. Deletions cut 0 bases from V and 6 bases from J, with 10 bases between. The CDR3 is 14 amino acids. The full variable domain, with the rest looked up from reference TRBV5-6 and TRBJ1-5, is DAGVTQSPTHLIKTRGQQVTLRCSPKSGHDTVSWYQQALGQGPQFIFQYYEEEERQRGNFPDRFSGHQFPNYSSELNVNALLLGDSALYLCASSLAGGRQPQHFGDGTRLSIL.

This sequence joins TRBV11-3 and TRBJ2-1; 9 nucleotides align to TRBD1. V lost 6 bases and J lost 7; bases outside the gene matches: 10. Germline values: CDR1 SGHNT, CDR2 YENEEA. The CDR3 contains 15 residues. The CDR3 coding sequence is TGTGCCAGCAGTAGTGGACAGGGGTTATGGAATGAGCAGTTCTTC. Protein: CASSSGQGLWNEQFF.

This clone was counted a single time. The chain couples TRBV6-6 to TRBJ2-7, with a tentative D call TRBD2 (6 bases). The V and J ends lost 10 bases and 3 bases respectively, with 13 bases between them. CDR3 length: 12 residues. Germline loops: CDR1 MNHNY, CDR2 SVGAGI (reference sequence). CDR3 nucleotide sequence: TGTGCCACCTCCGGGAGTTTCTACGAGCAGTACTTC. It specifies CATSGSFYEQYF.

The V and J genes are TRBV5-1 and TRBJ2-7; possibly TRBD1 for D (5 bases). This CDR3 spans 12 amino acids. In germline, CDR1 is SGHRS, CDR2 YFSETQ. Between the trimmed V and J ends, which lost 4 bases and 1 base, there was a span of 6 bases. The CDR3 region is CASSPGSYEQYF. The DNA for the CDR3 is TGCGCCAGCAGCCCAGGGTCCTACGAGCAGTACTTC. Together with reference TRBV5-1 and TRBJ2-7, the CDR3 gives the full variable domain: KAGVTQTPRYLIKTRGQQVTLSCSPISGHRSVSWYQQTPGQGLQFLFEYFSETQRNKGNFPGRFSGRQFSNSRSEMNVSTLELGDSALYLCASSPGSYEQYFGPGTRLTVT.

The gene calls are TRBV10-1 and TRBJ1-1, with D possibly TRBD1 on 6 matching bases. The CDR3 has 14 residues. V was clipped by 8 bases and J by 1 base, with 14 bases between them. The V gene's germline CDR1 is WNHNN and CDR2 SYGVQD (reference sequence). The CDR3 loop reads CASSKGHPNTEAFF. The CDR3 DNA follows: TGCGCCAGCTCAAAGGGACACCCGAACACTGAAGCTTTCTTT.

The table lists this clone with a count of one. The chain joins TRBV6-5 to TRBJ2-7; 9 positions agree with TRBD1. The CDR3 is made up of 13 amino acids. From germline, CDR1 is MNHEY and CDR2 SVGAGI. The ends lost 6 bases at V and 5 bases at J; junction bases unmatched: 5. CDR3 DNA: TGTGCCAGCAGAGGGGACAGGGTCCACGAGCAGTACTTC. Protein product: CASRGDRVHEQYF.

In nucleotides, the CDR3 is TGTGCCAGCAGGGACAGGGGGCTCGGCTACACCTTC. Protein product: CASRDRGLGYTF. The chain employs TRBV2 and TRBJ1-2; the match to TRBD1 covers 11 bases. Germline CDR1 and CDR2: SNHLY and FYNNEI. The CDR3 extends over 12 amino acids. V shed 6 bases, J shed 8 bases, and the junction held 2 bases outside the gene matches.

V gene TRBV16 combines with J gene TRBJ2-2, with D possibly matching TRBD2 (5 bases). The CDR3 is 14 residues long. The V end was cut by 0 bases, the J end by 6 bases, with 8 bases between. Looked up from germline, CDR1 is KGHSY and CDR2 is FQNENV. The CDR3 spells CASSQSGGSGELFF. The DNA for the CDR3 is TGTGCCAGCAGCCAATCGGGCGGGTCCGGGGAGCTGTTTTTT.

J is TRBJ1-2 and V is TRBV19; D is perhaps TRBD1 (6 bases). This CDR3 has 13 amino acids. CDR1 LNHDA and CDR2 SQIVND come from the germline V gene (reference sequence). Trimming removed 3 bases from V and 4 bases from J, with 9 bases in between. The DNA for the CDR3 is TGTGCCAGTAGTATTGGGGGCGCCTATGGCTACACCTTC. Translating gives CASSIGGAYGYTF.

The gene calls are TRBV19 and TRBJ1-5; 11 bases align to TRBD1. Losses at the gene ends were 6 bases for V and 6 bases for J; bases not matched to a gene: 7. The germline gives CDR1 LNHDA, CDR2 SQIVND (reference sequence). The CDR3 is made up of 15 amino acids. The CDR3 DNA is TGTGCCAGTAGCGGCGGGACAGGGGGTGGTCAGCCCCAGCATTTT. Its translation: CASSGGTGGGQPQHF.

This rearrangement joins TRBV2 to TRBJ2-2; D is perhaps TRBD2 (6 bases). V gave up 3 bases and J gave up 4 bases, with 12 bases separating them. This CDR3 contains 15 residues. Germline V lookup: CDR1 SNHLY, CDR2 FYNNEI. The DNA for the CDR3 is TGTGCCAGCAGTGAGGAAAGGAGGGTCACCGGGGAGCTGTTTTTT. It yields the protein CASSEERRVTGELFF. Using reference TRBV2 and TRBJ2-2 for the parts outside the CDR3, the full variable domain is EPEVTQTPSHQVTQMGQEVILRCVPISNHLYFYWYRQILGQKVEFLVSFYNNEISEKSEIFDDQFSVERPDGSNFTLKIRSTKLEDSAMYFCASSEERRVTGELFFGEGSRLTVL.

This clone was detected only once. V is TRBV7-3 and J is TRBJ2-2; D unclear. The CDR3 runs to 14 residues. V lost 5 bases, J lost 3 bases, and 10 bases lay in between. In germline, CDR1 is SGHTA, CDR2 FQGTGA. The CDR3 loop is CASSPDSHTGELFF. The DNA of the CDR3 is TGTGCCAGCAGCCCAGACTCCCACACCGGGGAGCTGTTTTTT.

The chain joins TRBV6-4 to TRBJ1-2; D is undetermined. The germline gives CDR1 MRHNA, CDR2 SNTAGT. This CDR3 is 9 amino acids long. Trimming shortened V by 6 bases and J by 8 bases, and 4 bases separated the two germline ends. CDR3 amino acids: CASREGYTF. The CDR3 DNA is TGTGCCAGCAGGGAGGGCTACACCTTC.

The V and J genes are TRBV27 and TRBJ1-6; possibly TRBD1 for D (6 bases). CDR3 length: 15 residues. V was cut by 4 bases and J by 13 bases, with 20 bases left in between. Germline V gene sequence: CDR1 MNHEY, CDR2 SMNVEV (reference sequence). The CDR3 DNA follows: TGTGCCAGCAGTTACTCGGCAGGGGAGTTTGCCCCCCTCCACTTT. Its translation: CASSYSAGEFAPLHF.

V usage is TRBV5-1 and J usage is TRBJ2-5, with TRBD1 identical over 8 bases. Germline V CDR1 and CDR2: SGHRS, YFSETQ. V lost 7 bases and J lost 3; bases outside the gene matches: 5. This CDR3 has 13 residues. The CDR3 nucleotides are TGCGCCAGCTTTCCGGACAGGGAAGAGACCCAGTACTTC. It is translated as CASFPDREETQYF.

This rearrangement joins TRBV6-5 to TRBJ2-4, with a possible D match to TRBD1 (6 bases). Trimming removed 6 bases from V and 9 bases from J, with 18 bases in between. From germline, CDR1 is MNHEY and CDR2 SVGAGI. The CDR3 runs to 14 residues. The CDR3 is CASRTQGLSVIQYF. In DNA form, the CDR3 reads TGTGCCAGCAGGACACAGGGTTTGAGCGTCATTCAGTACTTC.

Worth noting for this clone: Germline and junction disagree at one end, which may indicate a read error. The V gene is TRBV28, the J gene TRBJ2-4; tentatively, D is TRBD1 (6 bases). CDR3 length equals 17 residues. Germline CDR1 MDHEN, CDR2 SYDVKM. The CDR3 loop reads CASSFSVKGVAKNSQYF. CDR3 in DNA: TGTGCCAGCAGTTTCTCGGTTAAGGGGGTAGCCAAAAACAGTCAGTACTTC.